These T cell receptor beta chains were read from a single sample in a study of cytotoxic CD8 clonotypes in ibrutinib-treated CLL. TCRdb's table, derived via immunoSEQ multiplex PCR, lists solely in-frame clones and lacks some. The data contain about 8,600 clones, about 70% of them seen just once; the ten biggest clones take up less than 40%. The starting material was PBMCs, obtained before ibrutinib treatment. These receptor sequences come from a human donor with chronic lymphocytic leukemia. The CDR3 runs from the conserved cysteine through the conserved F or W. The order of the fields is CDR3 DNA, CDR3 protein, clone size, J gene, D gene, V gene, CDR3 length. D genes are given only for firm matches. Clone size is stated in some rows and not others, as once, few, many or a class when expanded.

TGTGCCAGCAGTTACTGGGGACAGGGGAACGCAGATACGCAGTATTTT CASSYWGQGNADTQYF once TRBJ2-3 TRBD1 TRBV6-4 16
TGTGCCAGCAGTTCCGGGACAGCAAAACCTGAAGCTTTCTTT CASSSGTAKPEAFF . TRBJ1-1 TRBD1 TRBV6-6 14
TGTGCCAGCAGTCTAAGGGTGTATAATGAAAAACTGTTTTTT CASSLRVYNEKLFF . TRBJ1-4 . TRBV27 14
TGTGCCAGCTCACCAAATACTAGACGGGTCAGCAGAGGAAACACCATATATTTT CASSPNTRRVSRGNTIYF once TRBJ1-3 . TRBV18 18
TGTGCCAGCAGTTTTAGCGGGACCGCGAACACCGGGGAGCTGTTTTTT CASSFSGTANTGELFF . TRBJ2-2 TRBD2 TRBV5-5 16
TGTGCCAGCAGCTTAGGGACTAGCGGGAGGCTTAGTTCAGAGACCCAGTACTTC CASSLGTSGRLSSETQYF few TRBJ2-5 TRBD2 TRBV11-2 18
TGTGCCAGCAGCCCTGGCGGACTAGCGGGGGAAGTGGACGAGCAGTACTTC CASSPGGLAGEVDEQYF . TRBJ2-7 TRBD2 TRBV7-2 17
TGTGCCAGCAGTGTTCCGGGACAGGTGAACACTGAAGCTTTCTTT CASSVPGQVNTEAFF . TRBJ1-1 TRBD1 TRBV2 15
TGTGCCAGCAGCTCCGGGACTAGCGGTTCCTACGAGCAGTACTTC CASSSGTSGSYEQYF . TRBJ2-7 TRBD2 TRBV27 15
TGCGCCAGTCGCCCAGCGGGAGGCTCCTACGAGCAGTACTTC CASRPAGGSYEQYF . TRBJ2-7 TRBD2 TRBV5-1 14
TGTGCCAGCAGCTTATTAGCGGCGGGAGCGGACGAGCAGTACTTC CASSLLAAGADEQYF . TRBJ2-7 TRBD2 TRBV7-2 15
TGTGCCAGCAGTCAAGGGAGCACAGGGAGGGCTAGGACGGGGGAGCAGTACTTC CASSQGSTGRARTGEQYF once TRBJ2-7 . TRBV6-1 18
TGTGCCAGCATCGACGGGGCTAGCGGGAGCTACGAGCAGTACTTC CASIDGASGSYEQYF . TRBJ2-7 TRBD2 TRBV6-6 15
TGTGCCAGTAGTGTAGGGGGCACAGATACGCAGTATTTT CASSVGGTDTQYF . TRBJ2-3 . TRBV19 13
TGTGCCAGCAGCTTGGTGTTCGGACAGGGAACGGGGGAGCAGTACTTC CASSLVFGQGTGEQYF . TRBJ2-7 TRBD1 TRBV5-4 16
TGTGCCAGCAGTGAACCGGGACAAATGAACACTGAAGCTTTCTTT CASSEPGQMNTEAFF . TRBJ1-1 . TRBV6-1 15
TGTGCCAGCAGACAGGTAATGAACACTGAAGCTTTCTTT CASRQVMNTEAFF . TRBJ1-1 . TRBV27 13
TGTGCCAGTAGTATCCCGAGGGCAACTAATGAAAAACTGTTTTTT CASSIPRATNEKLFF . TRBJ1-4 . TRBV19 15
TGTGCCAGCAGAGTACAGGGGAACTATGGCTACACCTTC CASRVQGNYGYTF . TRBJ1-2 TRBD1 TRBV6-6 13
TGTGCCAGCAGTCAAAATCCGGGACTAGCGGGAGGGTATGAGCAGTTCTTC CASSQNPGLAGGYEQFF . TRBJ2-1 TRBD2 TRBV27 17
TGTGCCTGGAGTGTACAGGGGATCTCCTTCGAGCAGTACTTC CAWSVQGISFEQYF . TRBJ2-7 TRBD1 TRBV30 14
TGTGCCAGCAGCTTGGTCCTTCCGAGCGGGAGGCGGGATACGCAGTATTTT CASSLVLPSGRRDTQYF . TRBJ2-3 TRBD2 TRBV5-4 17
TGTGCCAGCAGCGCGGCGGGACTGGCGCAGTTCTTC CASSAAGLAQFF few TRBJ2-1 . TRBV9 12
TGTGCCAGCAGCCCGCTGCAAGATACGCAGTATTTT CASSPLQDTQYF . TRBJ2-3 . TRBV7-9 12
TGCAGTGTAGTGGATGAGACCCAGTACTTC CSVVDETQYF . TRBJ2-5 . TRBV20-1 10
TGTGCCAGCAGCCAAGGGCTAGCGGGGGGCACAGATACGCAGTATTTT CASSQGLAGGTDTQYF . TRBJ2-3 TRBD2 TRBV4-2 16
TGCGCCAGCAGCTTGGGGGGACAAGAGACCCAGTACTTC CASSLGGQETQYF few TRBJ2-5 . TRBV5-1 13
TGTGCCAGCAGCTCCGTGACAGGGGGCGGGGAGACCCAGTACTTC CASSSVTGGGETQYF . TRBJ2-5 TRBD1 TRBV5-5 15
TGTGCCAGCAGCGTAGGGGACGGGAGTAACGAGCAGTACTTC CASSVGDGSNEQYF . TRBJ2-7 . TRBV9 14
TGTGCCAGCAGGGAGGACAGGGGACAAAACATTCAGTACTTC CASREDRGQNIQYF . TRBJ2-4 TRBD1 TRBV28 14
TGTGCCAGCAGCCCCGGTAGCACGTATGAGCAGTTCTTC CASSPGSTYEQFF once TRBJ2-1 . TRBV7-3 13
TGTGCCAGCAGTGGCCCCGGGACTAGCGCAAATGAGCAGTTCTTC CASSGPGTSANEQFF . TRBJ2-1 TRBD2 TRBV7-8 15